This TCR beta chain came from a study of cytomegalovirus exposure and HLA in healthy donors. Study as a whole: Earlier, 110 million or so unique TCR beta sequences were recovered from roughly 170 million T cells by an analysis.

13 Jbeta primers and 60 Vbeta primers were used for the PCR. Repertoires were generated with immunoSEQ multiplex PCR, while TCRdb's copy carries only in-frame clones and drops some. The sample includes fewer than 150,000 clones, about 80% of them seen just once. CDR1 is MNHNS, CDR2 SASEGT, per germline. With V trimmed by 6 bases and J by 8 bases, 11 bases remained unmatched. The length of the CDR3 is 15 residues. Source material: PBMCs. This rearrangement joins TRBV6-1 to TRBJ2-1, with 9 nucleotides matching TRBD2. The sequence derives from a man in his thirties or forties in good health. CDR3 sequence: CASRARLAVGDEQFF. As DNA, the CDR3 is TGTGCCAGCAGAGCCAGACTAGCGGTGGGTGATGAGCAGTTCTTC.